The next 32 T cell receptor beta chains were all read from a single sample in a study of blood T cell repertoires in COVID-19. Here immunoSEQ multiplex PCR was the method, and the copy in TCRdb shows in-frame clones only, minus some. The data contain about 170,000 clones, 82% of them singletons. The sample consisted of peripheral blood. These receptors were taken from a woman at least 80 years old with acute or convalescent COVID-19.

A single count supports this clone. The chain carries TRBV4-2 and TRBJ2-3; 7 bases match TRBD1. Unmatched junction bases numbered 5, after V lost 3 bases and J lost 2 bases. Germline values: CDR1 LGHNA, CDR2 YNFKEQ. The CDR3 is made up of 15 amino acids. The DNA for the CDR3 is TGTGCCAGCAGCCAGCAACAGGGGATCACAGATACGCAGTATTTT. Residues: CASSQQQGITDTQYF.

The V gene is TRBV21-1, the J gene TRBJ1-5; the listed D gene, TRBD1, was not tested against the DNA. TRBV21-1 represents a pseudogene. CDR3 size: 14 residues. The CDR3 loop reads CASSSRDKGRPQHF. The DNA of the CDR3 is TGTGCCAGCAGCTCCCGGGACAAAGGCCGGCCCCAGCATTTT.

The chain is built from TRBV12-3 or TRBV12-4 and TRBJ1-5; D not resolved. The CDR3 contains 12 residues. Trimming pared 5 bases from V and 9 bases from J, leaving 11 bases between. CDR3: CASSPVSRPQHF. The CDR3 DNA sequence: TGTGCCAGCAGTCCCGTTAGTCGGCCCCAGCATTTT.

This clone was seen once. This chain uses TRBV4-3 with TRBJ2-7, with 11 bases aligning to TRBD2. This CDR3 has 17 residues. Germline lookup yields CDR1 LGHNA and CDR2 YSLEER. Germline trimming cut 1 base from V and 3 bases from J; bases unmatched to any gene: 8. The CDR3 coding sequence is TGCGCCAGCAGCCAAGGAAGGGGCGGGACTAGCGGCTACGAGCAGTACTTC. Its translation: CASSQGRGGTSGYEQYF.

This sequence joins TRBV5-1 and TRBJ2-7; D is possibly TRBD2 (5 bases). CDR3 size: 13 residues. Germline V gene data show CDR1 as SGHRS and CDR2 as YFSETQ. V lost 5 bases, J lost 5 bases, and 14 bases lay in between. The CDR3 DNA reads as TGCGCCAGCAGGGCCTTTGAGGGAAACGAGCAGTACTTC. It codes for CASRAFEGNEQYF.

V and J are TRBV20-1 and TRBJ1-2; TRBD1 aligns across 9 bases. CDR3 length equals 14 residues. V shed 3 bases and J 2 bases; nucleotides not matched to a gene: 4. Germline V gene lookup returns CDR1 DFQATT and CDR2 SNEGSKA (reference sequence). Here the CDR3 DNA reads TGCAGTGCTAGTAGGGGACAGGGAAACTATGGCTACACCTTC. It specifies CSASRGQGNYGYTF.

V and J are TRBV7-8 and TRBJ2-7; a weak D match, TRBD1 (5 bases). The V end was cut by 5 bases, the J end by 2 bases, with 13 bases between. Germline CDR1 reads SGHVS; CDR2 reads FQNEAQ. This CDR3 has 14 residues. CDR3 bases: TGTGCCAGCAGCCCCCCGACAGAACCCTACGAGCAGTACTTC. Its protein product is CASSPPTEPYEQYF.

The chain is built from TRBV5-4 and TRBJ2-7; 9 positions agree with TRBD1. CDR3 length: 15 amino acids. Germline lookup yields CDR1 SGHNT and CDR2 YYREEE (reference sequence). With 0 bases clipped from V and 5 bases from J, the junction kept 6 bases outside the gene matches. In DNA, the CDR3 is TGTGCCAGCAGCTTGGCAGGGACAGGGAGCCACGAGCAGTACTTC. Translated, it gives CASSLAGTGSHEQYF.

The chain is built from TRBV5-1 and TRBJ1-2; D unclear. V was shortened by 3 bases and J by 4 bases, with 10 bases between the two germline ends. Germline CDR1 is SGHRS and CDR2 is YFSETQ. There are 13 residues in the CDR3. The CDR3 sequence: CASSYGISYGYTF. In DNA form, the CDR3 reads TGCGCCAGCAGCTACGGGATCTCCTATGGCTACACCTTC.

The CDR3 sequence is CASSDGGSDTEAFF. Written as DNA, the CDR3 is TGTGCCAGCAGTGATGGCGGGTCGGACACTGAAGCTTTCTTT. This sequence joins TRBV6-1 and TRBJ1-1; the D is unclear. Looked up from germline, CDR1 is MNHNS and CDR2 is SASEGT. This CDR3 region has 14 residues. Trimming cost V 3 bases and J 3 bases, with 11 bases left between them.

In its sample, this clone was seen once. CDR3 bases: TGTGCCAGCTCACTGTTGGGACAGACCTACAATGAGCAGTTCTTC. Amino acid sequence: CASSLLGQTYNEQFF. The rearrangement joins TRBV18 to TRBJ2-1, with TRBD1 matching 7 bases. The germline gives CDR1 KGHSH, CDR2 LQKENI. The trim removed 4 bases at V and 2 bases at J, leaving 5 bases unmatched. The CDR3 has 15 residues. Full variable domain (outside the CDR3, taken from reference TRBV18 and TRBJ2-1): NAGVMQNPRHLVRRRGQEARLRCSPMKGHSHVYWYRQLPEEGLKFMVYLQKENIIDESGMPKERFSAEFPKEGPSILRIQQVVRGDSAAYFCASSLLGQTYNEQFFGPGTRLTVL.

This chain joins TRBV3-1 (or the pseudogene TRBV3-2) and TRBJ2-7, with unresolved D. CDR3 size: 16 residues. CDR1 is LGHDT, CDR2 YNNKEL, per germline (reference sequence). Trimming pared 4 bases from V and 3 bases from J, leaving 19 bases between. The CDR3, as DNA: TGTGCCAGCAGCCCGTCGCTAGGATTGGCAGACTACGAGCAGTACTTC. Translated: CASSPSLGLADYEQYF.

The chain carries TRBV3-1 (or the pseudogene TRBV3-2) and TRBJ2-7; the match to TRBD2 covers 11 bases. Germline lookup yields CDR1 LGHDT and CDR2 YNNKEL (reference sequence). Unmatched junction bases numbered 2, after V lost 2 bases and J lost 2 bases. The CDR3 totals 15 residues. As DNA, the CDR3 is TGTGCCAGCAGCCAACGACTAGCGGGAACCTACGAGCAGTACTTC. Its protein product is CASSQRLAGTYEQYF.

This chain uses TRBV5-1 with TRBJ1-2; 7 bases match TRBD1. With V trimmed by 4 bases and J by 3 bases, 9 bases remained unmatched. Germline V gene sequence: CDR1 SGHRS, CDR2 YFSETQ. CDR3 length equals 15 residues. The CDR3 sequence: CASSIAATGYYGYTF. The CDR3 coding sequence is TGCGCCAGCAGCATTGCCGCGACAGGGTACTATGGCTACACCTTC.

The chain carries TRBV7-6 and TRBJ2-2, with a possible D match to TRBD1 (6 bases). This CDR3 comprises 15 residues. The ends were cut back, 5 bases at V and 0 bases at J, with 10 bases in the middle. Germline V gene data show CDR1 as SGHVS and CDR2 as FNYEAQ. The CDR3 DNA follows: TGTGCCAGCAGCCCAGGGGCCACGAACACCGGGGAGCTGTTTTTT. As protein: CASSPGATNTGELFF.

The chain has TRBV27 and TRBJ2-3; maybe TRBD2 (5 bases). The CDR3 extends over 16 amino acids. Germline V lookup: CDR1 MNHEY, CDR2 SMNVEV (reference sequence). Trimming removed 6 bases from V and 2 bases from J, with 18 bases in between. DNA of the CDR3: TGTGCCAGCAGGGATGGACTCCCAAAAATCACAGATACGCAGTATTTT. Its protein is CASRDGLPKITDTQYF.

The chain carries TRBV5-1 and TRBJ2-7, with D maybe TRBD1 (6 bases). Between the trimmed V and J ends, which lost 3 bases and 6 bases, there was a span of 22 bases. The CDR3 runs to 16 residues. Germline values: CDR1 SGHRS, CDR2 YFSETQ. This chain's CDR3 is CASSSYGRGRGVEQYF. Written as DNA, the CDR3 is TGCGCCAGCAGCTCCTACGGTCGGGGCAGGGGCGTCGAGCAGTACTTC.

The rearrangement joins TRBV20-1 to TRBJ1-2; D is perhaps TRBD1 (5 bases). Trimming stripped 3 bases from V and 7 bases from J, with 15 bases between. CDR1 and CDR2 from the germline V gene are DFQATT and SNEGSKA (reference sequence). The CDR3 is 13 residues long. CDR3 nucleotides: TGCAGTGCTAGTGCCGGGGGGGTTTCTGGCTACACCTTC. Amino acid sequence: CSASAGGVSGYTF.

J is TRBJ2-1 and V is TRBV12-3 or TRBV12-4; a weak D match, TRBD2 (6 bases). V lost 5 bases and J lost 10, with 9 bases in between. CDR3 length equals 11 residues. The CDR3 here is CASSLTREQFF. CDR3 nucleotide sequence: TGTGCCAGCAGTCTGACTAGGGAGCAGTTCTTC.

The gene calls are TRBV3-1 (or the pseudogene TRBV3-2) and TRBJ2-1; D might be TRBD2 (6 bases). The CDR3 extends over 13 amino acids. The V gene lost 3 bases and the J gene lost 6 bases, with 9 bases spanning the gap. In germline, CDR1 is LGHDT, CDR2 YNNKEL (reference sequence). The DNA of the CDR3 is TGTGCCAGCAGCCAGAGGGGACTCAATGAGCAGTTCTTC. Protein: CASSQRGLNEQFF.

This clone was detected a few times. The rearrangement links TRBV6-5 to TRBJ2-1; a possible D gene is TRBD2 (5 bases). Trimming removed 7 bases from V and 7 bases from J, with 20 bases in between. The CDR3 length is 15 residues. Germline CDR1 and CDR2: MNHEY and SVGAGI. The CDR3 is CASTPPGSLGNEQFF. The DNA for the CDR3 is TGTGCCAGCACTCCGCCGGGGTCCCTTGGGAATGAGCAGTTCTTC.

This clone was picked up many times. The chain combines TRBV3-1 (or the pseudogene TRBV3-2) with TRBJ1-2; TRBD1 is a possible D gene (6 bases). The V gene lost 1 base and the J gene lost 4 bases, with 19 bases spanning the gap. CDR3 length: 17 amino acids. Germline V CDR1 and CDR2: LGHDT, YNNKEL (reference sequence). CDR3 coding DNA: TGTGCCAGCAGCCAAGCTGGTAGCGGGTCGGGGGCCTATGGCTACACCTTC. It is translated as CASSQAGSGSGAYGYTF.

The rearrangement uses TRBV19 and TRBJ2-7, with TRBD1 matching 7 bases. This CDR3 region has 16 residues. CDR1 and CDR2 from the germline V gene are LNHDA and SQIVND (reference sequence). After removal of 6 bases from V and 2 bases from J, the junction contained 13 bases not matched to a gene. The CDR3 sequence: CASSPRDRTATYEQYF. The CDR3 region has the DNA TGTGCCAGTAGCCCCCGGGACAGAACGGCTACCTACGAGCAGTACTTC.

The chain combines TRBV5-1 with TRBJ2-7, with D possibly matching TRBD1 (5 bases). In germline, CDR1 is SGHRS, CDR2 YFSETQ. Trimming removed 2 bases from V and 3 bases from J, with 12 bases in between. The length of the CDR3 is 14 residues. For the CDR3, the DNA is TGCGCCAGCAGCTTAGACAGCCCCTACTACGAGCAGTACTTC. This gives the protein CASSLDSPYYEQYF.

The chain uses TRBV10-1 and TRBJ2-7, with 9 bases that match TRBD1. The germline V gene has CDR1 WNHNN and CDR2 SYGVQD (reference sequence). The CDR3 is made up of 14 amino acids. The ends lost 5 bases at V and 3 bases at J; junction bases unmatched: 5. The CDR3 region is CASSRGQGIYEQYF. CDR3 coding DNA: TGCGCCAGCAGTCGGGGACAGGGCATCTACGAGCAGTACTTC.

The rearrangement joins TRBV6-1 to TRBJ2-7; 7 bases are shared with TRBD2. The CDR3 loop spans 15 amino acids. V trimming: 2 bases; J trimming: 3 bases; junction bases outside the gene matches: 7. The V gene's germline CDR1 is MNHNS and CDR2 SASEGT. DNA of the CDR3: TGTGCCAGCAGTGAAACAGCTAGCGGCGGCTACGAGCAGTACTTC. This encodes CASSETASGGYEQYF.

This chain connects TRBV19 to TRBJ2-6; 7 nucleotides align to TRBD2. The germline gives CDR1 LNHDA, CDR2 SQIVND (reference sequence). CDR3 length equals 18 residues. Germline trimming cut 3 bases from V and 2 bases from J; bases unmatched to any gene: 10. CDR3 sequence: CASSISGEGRAGANVLTF. In DNA, the CDR3 is TGTGCCAGTAGTATCTCTGGGGAGGGAAGGGCTGGGGCCAACGTCCTGACTTTC.

A single count supports this clone. This chain connects TRBV2 to TRBJ1-5; 9 bases match TRBD1. The J segment lost 0 bases and the V segment lost 6 bases, leaving 6 bases of the junction unmatched. The length of the CDR3 is 16 residues. Germline loops: CDR1 SNHLY, CDR2 FYNNEI. The CDR3 DNA reads TGTGCCAGCAGCCAGACAGGGGGTCTTAGCAATCAGCCCCAGCATTTT. The encoded protein is CASSQTGGLSNQPQHF.

The V and J genes are TRBV18 and TRBJ2-7; 10 nucleotides line up with TRBD2. CDR1 and CDR2 (germline): KGHSH, LQKENI. The V gene end was trimmed by 6 bases and the J gene end by 4 bases; junction bases not matched to a gene: 9. This CDR3 is built from 15 residues. The CDR3 loop reads CASSGLAGVGYEQYF. The CDR3 DNA follows: TGTGCCAGCTCCGGTCTAGCGGGAGTCGGGTACGAGCAGTACTTC.

The chain employs TRBV15 and TRBJ2-7, with TRBD1 matching over 11 bases. V lost 8 bases, J lost 3 bases, and 0 bases stayed unmatched. This CDR3 comprises 12 residues. CDR1 is LNHNV and CDR2 is YYDKDF in the germline V gene (reference sequence). CDR3 loop: CATGTGGYEQYF. CDR3 coding DNA: TGTGCCACCGGGACAGGGGGCTACGAGCAGTACTTC.

The gene calls are TRBV4-3 and TRBJ1-1, with D perhaps TRBD1 (6 bases). CDR1 and CDR2 from the germline V gene are LGHNA and YSLEER. The CDR3 is made up of 16 amino acids. V shed 0 bases and J shed 3 bases, with 14 bases lying between them. CDR3 sequence (DNA): TGCGCCAGCAGCCAAGATAGGGAGGGGGGGGACACTGAAGCTTTCTTT. It yields the protein CASSQDREGGDTEAFF.

The rearrangement joins TRBV27 to TRBJ2-2, with 9 bases that match TRBD2. The CDR3 spans 16 residues. V lost 5 bases and J lost 4; bases outside the gene matches: 8. Germline V gene data show CDR1 as MNHEY and CDR2 as SMNVEV (reference sequence). The CDR3 reads CASSPLAGIGTGELFF. CDR3 in DNA: TGTGCCAGCAGTCCCCTAGCGGGGATAGGCACCGGGGAGCTGTTTTTT.